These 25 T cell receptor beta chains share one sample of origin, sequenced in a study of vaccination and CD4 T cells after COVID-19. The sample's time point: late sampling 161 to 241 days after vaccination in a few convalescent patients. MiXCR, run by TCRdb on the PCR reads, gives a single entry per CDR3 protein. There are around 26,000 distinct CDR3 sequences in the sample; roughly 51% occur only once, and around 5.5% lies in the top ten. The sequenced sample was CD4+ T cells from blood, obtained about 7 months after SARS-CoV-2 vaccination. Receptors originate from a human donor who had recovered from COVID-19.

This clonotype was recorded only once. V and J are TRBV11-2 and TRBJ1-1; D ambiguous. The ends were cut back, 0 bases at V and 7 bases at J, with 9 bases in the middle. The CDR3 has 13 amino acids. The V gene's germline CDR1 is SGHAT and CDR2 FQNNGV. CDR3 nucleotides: TGTGCCAGCAGCTTAGAGCGGGTAGGTGAAGCTTTCTTT. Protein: CASSLERVGEAFF.

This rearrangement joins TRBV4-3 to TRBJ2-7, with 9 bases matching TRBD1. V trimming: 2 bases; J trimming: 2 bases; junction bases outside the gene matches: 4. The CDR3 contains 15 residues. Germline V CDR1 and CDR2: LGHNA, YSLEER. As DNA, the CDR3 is TGCGCCAGCAGCCAACACCGACAGGGGGCCTACGAGCAGTACTTC. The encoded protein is CASSQHRQGAYEQYF.

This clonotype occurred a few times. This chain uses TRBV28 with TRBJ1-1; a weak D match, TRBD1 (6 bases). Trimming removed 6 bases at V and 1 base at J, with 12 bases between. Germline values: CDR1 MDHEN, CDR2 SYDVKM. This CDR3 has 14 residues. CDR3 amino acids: CASRSEGGNTEAFF. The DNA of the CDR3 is TGTGCCAGCAGAAGCGAGGGGGGGAACACTGAAGCTTTCTTT. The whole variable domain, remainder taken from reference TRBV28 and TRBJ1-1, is DVKVTQSSRYLVKRTGEKVFLECVQDMDHENMFWYRQDPGLGLRLIYFSYDVKMKEKGDIPEGYSVSREKKERFSLILESASTNQTSMYLCASRSEGGNTEAFFGQGTRLTVV.

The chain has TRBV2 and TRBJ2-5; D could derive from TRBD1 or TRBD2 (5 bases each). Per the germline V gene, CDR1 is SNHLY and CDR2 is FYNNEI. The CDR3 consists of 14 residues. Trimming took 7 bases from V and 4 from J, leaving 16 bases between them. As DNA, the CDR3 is TGTGCCAGCACGGCAACAGGAGGAGGAGAGACCCAGTACTTC. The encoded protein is CASTATGGGETQYF.

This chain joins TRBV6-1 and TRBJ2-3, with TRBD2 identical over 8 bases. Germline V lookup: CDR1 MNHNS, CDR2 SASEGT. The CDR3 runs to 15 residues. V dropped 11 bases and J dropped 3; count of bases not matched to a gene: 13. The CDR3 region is CAVSGGEGRTDTQYF. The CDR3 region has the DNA TGTGCCGTATCCGGGGGGGAGGGCCGGACAGATACGCAGTATTTT.

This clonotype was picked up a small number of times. CDR3 coding DNA: TGCAGTACTTCTTATTTGGAGACCCAGTACTTC. This encodes CSTSYLETQYF. The V and J genes are TRBV20-1 and TRBJ2-5; D call uncertain. Germline V gene sequence: CDR1 DFQATT, CDR2 SNEGSKA (reference sequence). The V end was cut by 8 bases, the J end by 5 bases, with 12 bases between. The CDR3 is made up of 11 amino acids.

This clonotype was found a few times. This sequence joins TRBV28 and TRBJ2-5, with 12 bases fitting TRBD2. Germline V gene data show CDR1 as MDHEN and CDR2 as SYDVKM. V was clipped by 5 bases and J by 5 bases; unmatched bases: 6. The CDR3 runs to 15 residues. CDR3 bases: TGTGCCAGCAGTCCGCTAGCGGGAGGGGGGGAGACCCAGTACTTC. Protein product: CASSPLAGGGETQYF.

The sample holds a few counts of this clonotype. The CDR3 DNA reads as TGTGCCAGTAGTGACAGTTTAACCGGCTACACCTTC. Translating gives CASSDSLTGYTF. The chain has TRBV19 and TRBJ1-2; possibly TRBD1 for D (5 bases). V lost 5 bases, J lost 8 bases, and 12 bases lay in between. Germline values: CDR1 LNHDA, CDR2 SQIVND (reference sequence). This CDR3 region has 12 residues.

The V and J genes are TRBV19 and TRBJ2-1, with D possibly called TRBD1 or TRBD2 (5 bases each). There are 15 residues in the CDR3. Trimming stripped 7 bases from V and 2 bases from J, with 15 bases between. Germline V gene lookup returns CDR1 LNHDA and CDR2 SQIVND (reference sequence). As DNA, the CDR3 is TGTGCCAGTAACCCGGGACGCACAACCTACAATGAGCAGTTCTTC. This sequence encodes CASNPGRTTYNEQFF.

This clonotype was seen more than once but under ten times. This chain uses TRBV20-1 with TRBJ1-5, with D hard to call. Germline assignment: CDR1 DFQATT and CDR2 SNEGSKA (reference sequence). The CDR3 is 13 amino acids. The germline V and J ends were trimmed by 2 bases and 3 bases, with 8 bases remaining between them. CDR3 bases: TGCAGTGCTAGACCCGGCCTCAATCAGCCCCAGCATTTT. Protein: CSARPGLNQPQHF.

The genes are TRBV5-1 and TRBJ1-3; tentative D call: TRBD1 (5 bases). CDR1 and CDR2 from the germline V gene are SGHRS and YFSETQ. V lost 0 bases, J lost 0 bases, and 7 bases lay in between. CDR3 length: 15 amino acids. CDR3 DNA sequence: TGCGCCAGCAGCTTGGGAGGGACCTCTGGAAACACCATATATTTT. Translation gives CASSLGGTSGNTIYF.

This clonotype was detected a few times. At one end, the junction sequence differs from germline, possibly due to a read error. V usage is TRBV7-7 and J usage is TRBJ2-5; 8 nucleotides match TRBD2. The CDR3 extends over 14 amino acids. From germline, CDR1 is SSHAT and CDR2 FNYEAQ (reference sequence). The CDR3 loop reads CASSLAGGRSTQYF. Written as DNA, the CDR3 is TGTGCTAGCAGCTTAGCTGGCGGGAGGTCAACCCAGTACTTC.

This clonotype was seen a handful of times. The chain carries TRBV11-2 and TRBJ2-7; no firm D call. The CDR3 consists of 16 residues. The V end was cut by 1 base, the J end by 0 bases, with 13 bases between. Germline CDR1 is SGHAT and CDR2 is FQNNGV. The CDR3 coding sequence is TGTGCCAGCAGCTTAGGGAGCTTGGCGAGCTCCTACGAGCAGTACTTC. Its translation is CASSLGSLASSYEQYF.

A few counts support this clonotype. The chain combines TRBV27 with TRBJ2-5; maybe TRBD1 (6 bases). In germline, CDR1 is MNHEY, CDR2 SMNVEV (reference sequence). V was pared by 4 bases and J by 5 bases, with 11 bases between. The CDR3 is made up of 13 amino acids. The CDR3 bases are TGTGCCAGCAGTTCCACAGGGCGGGAGACCCAGTACTTC. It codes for CASSSTGRETQYF.

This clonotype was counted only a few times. CDR3 nucleotides: TGTGCCAGCAGCTCCACTAGCGCCGATACGCAGTATTTT. It yields the protein CASSSTSADTQYF. This chain links TRBV7-3 with TRBJ2-3; the match to TRBD2 covers 7 bases. The CDR3 is 13 amino acids. The J segment lost 6 bases and the V segment lost 4 bases, leaving 4 bases of the junction unmatched. Germline-derived CDR1 and CDR2 are SGHTA and FQGTGA.

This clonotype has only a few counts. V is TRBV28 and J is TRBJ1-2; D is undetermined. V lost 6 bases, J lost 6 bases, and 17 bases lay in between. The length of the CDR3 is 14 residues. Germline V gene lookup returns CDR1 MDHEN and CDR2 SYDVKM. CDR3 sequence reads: CASRPTGRRDGYTF. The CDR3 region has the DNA TGTGCCAGCAGACCCACTGGACGGCGTGATGGCTACACCTTC.

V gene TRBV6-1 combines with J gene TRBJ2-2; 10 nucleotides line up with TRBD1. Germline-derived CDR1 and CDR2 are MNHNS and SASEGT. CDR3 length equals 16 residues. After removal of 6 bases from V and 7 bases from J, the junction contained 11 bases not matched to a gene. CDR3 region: CASRTRDRGLGGELFF. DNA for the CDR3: TGTGCCAGCAGGACTCGGGACAGGGGATTGGGCGGGGAGCTGTTTTTT.

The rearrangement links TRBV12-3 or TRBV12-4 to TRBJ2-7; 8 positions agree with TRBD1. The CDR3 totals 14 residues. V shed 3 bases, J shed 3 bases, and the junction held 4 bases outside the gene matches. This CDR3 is CASSLDRVSYEQYF. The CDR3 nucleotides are TGTGCCAGCAGTTTGGACAGGGTCAGCTACGAGCAGTACTTC.

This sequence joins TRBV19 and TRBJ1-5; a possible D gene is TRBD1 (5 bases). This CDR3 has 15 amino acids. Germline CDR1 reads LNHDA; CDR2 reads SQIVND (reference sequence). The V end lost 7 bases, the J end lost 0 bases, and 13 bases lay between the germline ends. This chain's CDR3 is CASIPTVYSNQPQHF. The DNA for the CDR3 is TGTGCCAGTATCCCGACAGTGTATAGCAATCAGCCCCAGCATTTT.

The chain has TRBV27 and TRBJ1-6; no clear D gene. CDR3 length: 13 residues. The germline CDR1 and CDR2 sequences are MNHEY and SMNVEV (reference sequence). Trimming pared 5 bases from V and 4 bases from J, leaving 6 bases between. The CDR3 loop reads CASSSGYNSPLHF. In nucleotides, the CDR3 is TGTGCCAGCAGTAGTGGATATAATTCACCCCTCCACTTT.

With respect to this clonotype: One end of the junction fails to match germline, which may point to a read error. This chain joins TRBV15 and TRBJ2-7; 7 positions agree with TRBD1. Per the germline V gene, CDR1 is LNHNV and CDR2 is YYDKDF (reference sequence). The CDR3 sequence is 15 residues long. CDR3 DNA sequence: TGTGCCACCAGTAGAGATACAGGGGCCAGCTACGAGCAGTACTTC. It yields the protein CATSRDTGASYEQYF. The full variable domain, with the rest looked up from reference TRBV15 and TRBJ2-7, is DAMVIQNPRYQVTQFGKPVTLSCSQTLNHNVMYWYQQKSSQAPKLLFHYYDKDFNNEADTPDNFQSRRPNTSFCFLDIRSPGLGDTAMYLCATSRDTGASYEQYFGPGTRLTVT.

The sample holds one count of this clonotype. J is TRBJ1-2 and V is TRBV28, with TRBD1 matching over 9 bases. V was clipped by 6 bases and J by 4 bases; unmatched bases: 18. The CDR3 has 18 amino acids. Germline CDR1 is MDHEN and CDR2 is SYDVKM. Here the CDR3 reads CASRGVQGAQPYPYGYTF. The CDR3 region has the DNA TGTGCCAGCAGGGGTGTACAGGGGGCGCAACCCTACCCCTATGGCTACACCTTC.

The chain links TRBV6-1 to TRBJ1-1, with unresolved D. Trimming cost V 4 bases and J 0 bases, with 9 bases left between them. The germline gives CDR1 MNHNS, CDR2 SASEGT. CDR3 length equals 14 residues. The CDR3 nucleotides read TGTGCCAGCAGTGCTAAGGGTGTGAACACTGAAGCTTTCTTT. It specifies CASSAKGVNTEAFF.

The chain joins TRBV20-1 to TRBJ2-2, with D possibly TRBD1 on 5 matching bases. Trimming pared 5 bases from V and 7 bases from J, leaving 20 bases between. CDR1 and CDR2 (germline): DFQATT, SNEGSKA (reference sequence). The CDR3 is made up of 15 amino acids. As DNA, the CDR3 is TGCAGTGCTCCTACCGCTGAACAGGAGTTCGGGGAGCTGTTTTTT. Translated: CSAPTAEQEFGELFF.

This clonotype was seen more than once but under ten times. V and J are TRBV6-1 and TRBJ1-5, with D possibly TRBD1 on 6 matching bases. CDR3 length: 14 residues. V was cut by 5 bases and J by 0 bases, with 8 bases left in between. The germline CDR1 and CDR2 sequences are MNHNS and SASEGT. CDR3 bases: TGTGCCAGCAGTAGACAGGATAGCAATCAGCCCCAGCATTTT. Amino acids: CASSRQDSNQPQHF.